These 26 T cell receptor beta chains came from one sample sequenced in a study of OX40 agonist ivuxolimab in advanced cancers. Only in-frame clones appear in the TCRdb table, and some are missing; sequencing was by immunoSEQ multiplex PCR. The sample lists just over 95,000 clones, 90% occurring once. Sequenced here: CD4+ or CD8+ T cells sorted from blood, sampled in a trial of the OX40 agonist ivuxolimab. The receptors come from an adult with an advanced solid tumor such as melanoma, head and neck, liver or kidney cancer.

V is TRBV30 and J is TRBJ1-3; possible D gene TRBD1, 6 bases. The V end lost 2 bases, the J end lost 4 bases, and 12 bases lay between the germline ends. The V gene's germline CDR1 is GTSNPN and CDR2 SVGIG (reference sequence). The CDR3 has 14 residues. DNA for the CDR3: TGTGCCTGGAGTCGAGACAGGTTGGGAAACACCATATATTTT. Its translation: CAWSRDRLGNTIYF.

The V call is TRBV7-2, the J call TRBJ2-7; 8 bases map to TRBD2. Germline-derived CDR1 and CDR2 are SGHTA and FQGNSA. This CDR3 is 16 amino acids long. V dropped 3 bases and J dropped 5; count of bases not matched to a gene: 12. This chain's CDR3 is CASSLDGRGRIHEQYF. The CDR3 bases are TGTGCCAGCAGCTTGGATGGGCGCGGGAGGATCCACGAGCAGTACTTC.

The chain combines TRBV2 with TRBJ2-4, with a possible D match to TRBD1 (6 bases). CDR1 and CDR2 (germline): SNHLY, FYNNEI. The CDR3 is 15 residues long. Between the trimmed V and J ends, which lost 1 base and 5 bases, there was a span of 12 bases. The CDR3 DNA reads as TGTGCCAGCAGTGAAGGGAACAGGGTCGAAAACATTCAGTACTTC. It encodes CASSEGNRVENIQYF. The variable domain in full, completed from reference TRBV2 and TRBJ2-4, reads EPEVTQTPSHQVTQMGQEVILRCVPISNHLYFYWYRQILGQKVEFLVSFYNNEISEKSEIFDDQFSVERPDGSNFTLKIRSTKLEDSAMYFCASSEGNRVENIQYFGAGTRLSVL.

This chain joins TRBV9 and TRBJ2-3; weak D call: TRBD1 (6 bases). The CDR3 length is 16 residues. CDR1 and CDR2 (germline): SGDLS, YYNGEE. With 4 bases removed from V and 2 bases from J, the gap between germline ends came to 17 bases. The CDR3 DNA reads TGTGCCAGCAGCCCCCGGGTGGGGGCCTTCACAGATACGCAGTATTTT. Translated, it gives CASSPRVGAFTDTQYF.

The chain is built from TRBV19 and TRBJ1-5, with D perhaps matching TRBD1 (5 bases). With 2 bases removed from V and 5 bases from J, the gap between germline ends came to 16 bases. This CDR3 region has 16 residues. Germline CDR1 and CDR2: LNHDA and SQIVND (reference sequence). The CDR3 sequence: CASSITRVGTDQPQHF. CDR3 bases: TGTGCCAGTAGTATAACGCGGGTAGGGACGGATCAGCCCCAGCATTTT.

The V gene is TRBV5-4, the J gene TRBJ1-2; D is possibly TRBD1 (6 bases). Trimming took off 1 base at V and 2 bases at J, with 12 bases between the two ends. The CDR3 is made up of 15 amino acids. The germline V gene has CDR1 SGHNT and CDR2 YYREEE (reference sequence). The CDR3 reads CASSLTIGQNYGYTF. CDR3 coding DNA: TGTGCCAGCAGCTTGACCATCGGACAGAACTATGGCTACACCTTC.

The chain has TRBV6-4 and TRBJ1-6; D gene ambiguous. The V gene's germline CDR1 is MRHNA and CDR2 SNTAGT. V was pared by 0 bases and J by 7 bases, with 10 bases between. This CDR3 is built from 15 residues. CDR3 sequence reads: CASSDSLNGNSPLHF. CDR3 sequence (DNA): TGTGCCAGCAGTGACTCTTTGAATGGAAATTCACCCCTCCACTTT.

The chain employs TRBV2 and TRBJ1-5, with unresolved D. V lost 5 bases and J lost 4, with 9 bases in between. CDR1 is SNHLY, CDR2 FYNNEI, per germline. This CDR3 comprises 13 residues. DNA of the CDR3: TGTGCCAGCAGTCAGGTAGGGAATCAGCCCCAGCATTTT. Its protein product is CASSQVGNQPQHF.

This chain links TRBV11-1 with TRBJ2-2; 8 bases line up with TRBD2. The CDR3 consists of 14 residues. Per germline, CDR1 SGHAT and CDR2 FQDESV (reference sequence). J lost 8 bases, V lost 5 bases, and 7 bases had no gene match. The DNA of the CDR3 is TGTGCCAGCAGCCTTAGCGGGACTGAGGGGGAGCTGTTTTTT. It encodes CASSLSGTEGELFF.

The V call is TRBV7-8, the J call TRBJ1-6; D might be TRBD1 (5 bases). The CDR3 sequence is 15 residues long. In germline, CDR1 is SGHVS, CDR2 FQNEAQ. V lost 2 bases and J 8 bases, leaving 13 bases between the germline ends. The CDR3 nucleotides read TGTGCCAGCAGCTTACTGGCAGGGAGCTATTCACCCCTCCACTTT. Protein sequence: CASSLLAGSYSPLHF.

This clone was recorded once. The genes are TRBV29-1 and TRBJ1-3; D remains unclear. The germline gives CDR1 SQVTM, CDR2 ANQGSEA. This CDR3 contains 13 residues. Deletions cut 4 bases from V and 0 bases from J, with 7 bases between. The CDR3 here is CSVGQASGNTIYF. The CDR3, as DNA: TGCAGCGTTGGGCAGGCCTCTGGAAACACCATATATTTT.

The chain combines TRBV2 with TRBJ2-3, with TRBD2 matching 10 bases. The CDR3 has 17 residues. V lost 8 bases to trimming and J lost 1 base; unmatched junction nucleotides: 12. Germline V gives CDR1 SNHLY, CDR2 FYNNEI. The CDR3 nucleotides read TGTGCCAGCCAACCGGGACTAGCGAAATTGGGCACAGATACGCAGTATTTT. This gives the protein CASQPGLAKLGTDTQYF.

This rearrangement joins TRBV6-4 to TRBJ1-5; D is undetermined. Trimming stripped 4 bases from V and 0 bases from J, with 10 bases between. Germline CDR1 is MRHNA and CDR2 is SNTAGT. CDR3 length: 15 residues. The DNA for the CDR3 is TGTGCCAGCAGTGGACGTACGAATAGCAATCAGCCCCAGCATTTT. Encoded protein: CASSGRTNSNQPQHF.

The genes are TRBV5-5 and TRBJ1-1; D might be TRBD1 (5 bases). Per the germline V gene, CDR1 is SGHKS and CDR2 is YYEKEE (reference sequence). The CDR3 is 14 residues long. Trimming stripped 1 base from V and 5 bases from J, with 12 bases between. The CDR3 DNA reads as TGTGCCAGCAGCTTGTATGCGGGGCGGACTGAAGCTTTCTTT. Encoded protein: CASSLYAGRTEAFF.

The chain couples TRBV7-8 to TRBJ2-1, with D maybe TRBD2 (5 bases). Germline CDR1 and CDR2: SGHVS and FQNEAQ. This CDR3 is built from 13 residues. Trimming left V 1 base short and J 6 bases short, with 7 bases between. CDR3: CASSLVLANEQFF. The CDR3 nucleotides read TGTGCCAGCAGCTTAGTTCTAGCCAATGAGCAGTTCTTC.

CDR3 in DNA: TGTGCCAGCAGTCCTTGGGACGGTAGCAATCAGCCCCAGCATTTT. This gives the protein CASSPWDGSNQPQHF. The chain has TRBV27 and TRBJ1-5, with TRBD1 as a possible D gene (5 bases). The V gene lost 5 bases and the J gene lost 0 bases, with 11 bases spanning the gap. The CDR3 is made up of 15 amino acids. The germline V gene has CDR1 MNHEY and CDR2 SMNVEV (reference sequence).

This clone was detected only once. The rearrangement uses TRBV5-1 and TRBJ2-3; D is perhaps TRBD1 (6 bases). The CDR3 extends over 16 amino acids. The germline V and J ends were trimmed by 5 bases and 0 bases, with 16 bases remaining between them. Looked up from germline, CDR1 is SGHRS and CDR2 is YFSETQ. The CDR3 region is CASRPGTTSSTDTQYF. The CDR3 DNA reads as TGCGCCAGCAGGCCCGGGACAACCTCTAGCACAGATACGCAGTATTTT.

The V and J genes are TRBV6-1 and TRBJ2-2, with TRBD1 matching 8 bases. In germline, CDR1 is MNHNS, CDR2 SASEGT. V was clipped by 6 bases and J by 4 bases; unmatched bases: 4. The CDR3 runs to 14 residues. The CDR3 spells CASSTDRVTGELFF. In DNA form, the CDR3 reads TGTGCCAGCAGCACGGACAGGGTCACCGGGGAGCTGTTTTTT.

This chain connects TRBV30 to TRBJ2-3, with a tentative D call TRBD2 (6 bases). V was pared by 3 bases and J by 0 bases, with 16 bases between. The CDR3 contains 16 residues. Germline values: CDR1 GTSNPN, CDR2 SVGIG (reference sequence). Written as DNA, the CDR3 is TGTGCCTGGAGGAGGGAGGACCCTCTAAGCACAGATACGCAGTATTTT. The encoded protein is CAWRREDPLSTDTQYF.

V and J are TRBV27 and TRBJ2-3; 7 nucleotides agree with TRBD2. Losses at the gene ends were 1 base for V and 5 bases for J; bases not matched to a gene: 9. Per germline, CDR1 MNHEY and CDR2 SMNVEV (reference sequence). The CDR3 is 16 residues long. The CDR3 coding sequence is TGTGCCAGCAGTTTATATAGCGGGCGGTTCAGAGATACGCAGTATTTT. It encodes CASSLYSGRFRDTQYF.

The chain combines TRBV20-1 with TRBJ1-5; 10 nucleotides align to TRBD1. Germline-derived CDR1 and CDR2 are DFQATT and SNEGSKA (reference sequence). This CDR3 has 11 amino acids. V lost 6 bases, J lost 13 bases, and 6 bases stayed unmatched. CDR3: CSAHRGQGQHF. The CDR3 region has the DNA TGCAGTGCCCATCGGGGACAGGGGCAGCATTTT.

This chain joins TRBV5-1 and TRBJ1-1; tentative D call: TRBD1 (5 bases). Trimming shortened V by 0 bases and J by 2 bases, and 14 bases separated the two germline ends. The CDR3 covers 16 residues. The germline CDR1 and CDR2 sequences are SGHRS and YFSETQ. In DNA form, the CDR3 reads TGCGCCAGCAGCTTGGTTGGGCGGGGCGGTAACACTGAAGCTTTCTTT. Encoded protein: CASSLVGRGGNTEAFF.

J is TRBJ2-7 and V is TRBV18; D not resolved. The CDR3 runs 14 residues. V gave up 3 bases and J gave up 3 bases, with 12 bases separating them. Germline-derived CDR1 and CDR2 are KGHSH and LQKENI. The CDR3 is CASSPTAQDYEQYF. CDR3 DNA sequence: TGTGCCAGCTCACCCACGGCTCAGGACTACGAGCAGTACTTC. Full variable domain (remainder filled in from reference TRBV18 and TRBJ2-7): NAGVMQNPRHLVRRRGQEARLRCSPMKGHSHVYWYRQLPEEGLKFMVYLQKENIIDESGMPKERFSAEFPKEGPSILRIQQVVRGDSAAYFCASSPTAQDYEQYFGPGTRLTVT.

CDR3 amino acids: CASSQSGAQYF. The CDR3 bases are TGTGCCAGCAGCCAAAGTGGAGCCCAGTACTTC. The chain has TRBV7-8 and TRBJ2-5; D remains unclear. The V gene's germline CDR1 is SGHVS and CDR2 FQNEAQ. Deletions cut 5 bases from V and 9 bases from J, with 10 bases between. The CDR3 consists of 11 residues. Full variable domain (outside the CDR3, taken from reference TRBV7-8 and TRBJ2-5): GAGVSQSPRYKVAKRGQDVALRCDPISGHVSLFWYQQALGQGPEFLTYFQNEAQLDKSGLPSDRFFAERPEGSVSTLKIQRTQQEDSAVYLCASSQSGAQYFGPGTRLLVL.

The chain is built from TRBV28 and TRBJ1-2; 9 bases are shared with TRBD1. The ends lost 5 bases at V and 4 bases at J; junction bases unmatched: 8. The CDR3 covers 15 residues. Per the germline V gene, CDR1 is MDHEN and CDR2 is SYDVKM. The CDR3 loop is CASSPGQGRLYGYTF. In DNA, the CDR3 is TGTGCCAGCAGTCCCGGACAGGGGAGGCTCTATGGCTACACCTTC.

Of note for this clone: The sample contains more than one DNA sequence encoding this CDR3. The chain employs TRBV5-1 and TRBJ1-4, with unresolved D. CDR3 length: 13 residues. V lost 5 bases and J lost 0, with 5 bases in between. Germline V gene sequence: CDR1 SGHRS, CDR2 YFSETQ. CDR3 loop: CASRQATNEKLFF. In DNA form, the CDR3 reads TGCGCCAGCAGGCAGGCAACTAATGAAAAACTGTTTTTT.